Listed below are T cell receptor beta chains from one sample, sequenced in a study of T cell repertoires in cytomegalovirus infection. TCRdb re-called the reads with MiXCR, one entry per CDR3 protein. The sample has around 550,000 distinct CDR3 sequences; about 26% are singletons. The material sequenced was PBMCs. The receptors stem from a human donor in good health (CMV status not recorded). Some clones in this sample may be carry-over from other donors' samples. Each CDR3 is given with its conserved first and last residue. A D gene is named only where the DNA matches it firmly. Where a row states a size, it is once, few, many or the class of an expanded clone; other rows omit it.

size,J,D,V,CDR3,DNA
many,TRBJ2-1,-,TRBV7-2,CASSQKGAYSYNEQFF,TGTGCCAGCAGCCAAAAAGGAGCTTACTCCTACAATGAGCAGTTCTTC
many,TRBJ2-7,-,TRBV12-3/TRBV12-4,CASSQDTEYEQYF,TGTGCCAGCAGTCAGGACACGGAGTACGAGCAGTACTTC
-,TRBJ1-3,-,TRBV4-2,CASSQVVGRQRPHSGNTIYF,TGTGCCAGCAGCCAAGTAGTTGGGAGACAGAGGCCTCACTCTGGAAACACCATATATTTT
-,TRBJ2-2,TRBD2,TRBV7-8,CASSLELAANTGELFF,TGTGCCAGCAGCTTAGAACTAGCGGCGAACACCGGGGAGCTGTTTTTT
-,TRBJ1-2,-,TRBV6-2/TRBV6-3,CASSYSGRTYGYTF,TGTGCCAGCAGTTACTCCGGCAGGACCTATGGCTACACCTTC
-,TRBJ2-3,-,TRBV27,CASRTGNSATQYF,TGTGCCAGCAGAACCGGTAACTCCGCGACGCAGTATTTT
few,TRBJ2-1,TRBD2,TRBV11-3,CASSDRRGLATNEQFF,TGTGCCAGCAGCGACCGTCGGGGACTAGCGACAAATGAGCAGTTCTTC
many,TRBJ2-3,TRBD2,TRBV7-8,CASWPAGGLTDTQYF,TGTGCCAGCTGGCCAGCGGGAGGCCTCACAGATACGCAGTATTTT
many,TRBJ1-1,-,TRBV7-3,CASSLTPEMNTEAFF,TGTGCCAGCAGCTTAACCCCAGAAATGAACACTGAAGCTTTCTTT
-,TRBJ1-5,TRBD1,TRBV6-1,CASSVGTGGGNQPQHF,TGTGCCAGCAGTGTTGGGACAGGGGGAGGCAATCAGCCCCAGCATTTT
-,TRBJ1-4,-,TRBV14,CASSRRQGEKLFF,TGTGCCAGCAGCCGGCGGCAGGGTGAAAAACTGTTTTTT
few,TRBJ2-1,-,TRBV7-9,CASSFSGFRSSYNEQFF,TGTGCCAGCAGCTTTAGCGGTTTTAGAAGCTCCTACAATGAGCAGTTCTTC